Included here is one T cell receptor beta chain sequence, with context. This record belongs to a study of blood T cell repertoires in COVID-19. The assay was immunoSEQ multiplex PCR, and TCRdb's table has in-frame clones only and misses some. This table holds over 90,000 clones, 88% found once. The CDR3 sequence is 13 residues long. The V and J ends lost 5 bases and 9 bases, in that order; junction bases with no gene match: 6. Germline CDR1 and CDR2: MGHDK and SYGVNS. The sample was peripheral blood. V usage is TRBV25-1 and J usage is TRBJ2-1; 8 bases fit TRBD2. This TCR was recovered from a human donor in a cohort sampled during active COVID-19. CDR3 sequence: CASSPGGPREQFF. DNA for the CDR3: TGTGCCAGCAGTCCGGGAGGGCCGCGTGAGCAGTTCTTC.